These 18 T cell receptor beta chains were sequenced from one sample in a study of beta chain features in type 1 diabetes. Expressed TCRB transcripts were sequenced because the isolated RNA had all been reverse transcribed beforehand. Generated by immunoSEQ multiplex PCR, the TCRdb table keeps only in-frame clones and is missing some. The sample lists hundreds of thousands of clones; around 68% were seen once. Sequencing input: naive CD4+ T cells from blood. These receptors originate from a man aged 30-40 years in good health.

The chain recombines TRBV6-5 with TRBJ2-1; TRBD2 agrees at 8 bases. This CDR3 is built from 15 residues. V lost 6 bases, J lost 3 bases, and 7 bases stayed unmatched. Germline V gene sequence: CDR1 MNHEY, CDR2 SVGAGI. The CDR3 here is CASRSTSAYYNEQFF. The CDR3 region has the DNA TGTGCCAGCAGATCGACTAGCGCTTACTACAATGAGCAGTTCTTC.

V is TRBV4-2 and J is TRBJ2-1; D remains unclear. The CDR3 is 16 residues long. Germline CDR1 reads LGHNA; CDR2 reads YNFKEQ. V lost 3 bases, J lost 0 bases, and 12 bases lay in between. The CDR3 sequence: CASSQETISSYNEQFF. The CDR3 DNA is TGTGCCAGCAGCCAGGAAACAATAAGCTCCTACAATGAGCAGTTCTTC.

This clone was seen more than once but under ten times. The V gene is TRBV5-6, the J gene TRBJ2-3, with D hard to call. The CDR3 is made up of 13 amino acids. V lost 2 bases to trimming and J lost 6 bases, with 10 bases between them. Germline V gene sequence: CDR1 SGHDT, CDR2 YYEEEE. CDR3 sequence reads: CASSFFRLDTQYF. The CDR3 nucleotides are TGTGCCAGCAGCTTTTTCAGGCTGGATACGCAGTATTTT.

The chain joins TRBV6-5 to TRBJ1-1; TRBD1 matches at 7 bases. CDR3 length: 15 residues. The germline V gene has CDR1 MNHEY and CDR2 SVGAGI. V trimming: 0 bases; J trimming: 5 bases; junction bases outside the gene matches: 6. The CDR3 DNA follows: TGTGCCAGCAGTTACTCGCGGCAGGGGGATACTGAAGCTTTCTTT. Translated, it gives CASSYSRQGDTEAFF.

The V and J genes are TRBV7-9 and TRBJ1-5; a possible D gene is TRBD1 (5 bases). Germline V gene sequence: CDR1 SEHNR, CDR2 FQNEAQ (reference sequence). This CDR3 contains 13 residues. V gave up 7 bases and J gave up 6 bases, with 13 bases separating them. The CDR3 is CASNTGLGQPQHF. The CDR3 nucleotides read TGTGCCAGCAACACAGGTCTCGGTCAGCCCCAGCATTTT.

The gene calls are TRBV9 and TRBJ2-7, with D possibly being TRBD1 or TRBD2 (5 bases each). V lost 2 bases to trimming and J lost 6 bases, with 18 bases between them. This CDR3 contains 15 residues. Looked up from germline, CDR1 is SGDLS and CDR2 is YYNGEE. In DNA, the CDR3 is TGTGCCAGCAGCGTGGCCGGGACCGCTGGGGGCGAGCAGTACTTC. Translated: CASSVAGTAGGEQYF.

Details on this clone: This sample also contains other DNA sequences that code for the same CDR3. The rearrangement links TRBV30 to TRBJ1-2; 9 bases are shared with TRBD1. V lost 5 bases and J lost 5; bases outside the gene matches: 0. The CDR3 has 11 residues. CDR1 is GTSNPN, CDR2 SVGIG, per germline (reference sequence). The CDR3 protein is CAWDRGYGYTF. In DNA form, the CDR3 reads TGTGCCTGGGACAGGGGGTATGGCTACACCTTC.

About this clone: A junction end diverges from the germline sequence, so it may reflect a read error. CDR3 in DNA: TGTGCCTGGAGTGCCGGGACAGGTACGCAGTATTTT. Encoded protein: CAWSAGTGTQYF. This chain joins TRBV30 and TRBJ2-3, with 8 bases fitting TRBD1. The CDR3 runs to 12 residues. CDR1 and CDR2 (germline): GTSNPN, SVGIG (reference sequence).

V gene TRBV5-1 combines with J gene TRBJ2-3; 10 bases map to TRBD1. The germline V gene has CDR1 SGHRS and CDR2 YFSETQ. This CDR3 region has 14 residues. With V trimmed by 4 bases and J by 6 bases, 5 bases remained unmatched. CDR3 nucleotides: TGCGCCAGCAGCATGACAGGGGGCGTGGATACGCAGTATTTT. Its translation is CASSMTGGVDTQYF.

This clone came up a few times. V and J are TRBV30 and TRBJ2-3; D is perhaps TRBD1 (5 bases). With 0 bases removed from V and 0 bases from J, the gap between germline ends came to 7 bases. This CDR3 contains 14 residues. The germline V gene has CDR1 GTSNPN and CDR2 SVGIG (reference sequence). The CDR3 bases are TGTGCCTGGAGTGTACAGGAGAGCACAGATACGCAGTATTTT. It translates to CAWSVQESTDTQYF.

The V and J genes are TRBV11-2 and TRBJ2-7; 9 bases line up with TRBD2. V lost 4 bases to trimming and J lost 4 bases; unmatched junction nucleotides: 8. This CDR3 has 15 residues. The V gene's germline CDR1 is SGHAT and CDR2 FQNNGV. The CDR3 sequence: CASSSAGLAKYEQYF. CDR3 DNA: TGTGCCAGCAGCTCCGCCGGACTAGCGAAATACGAGCAGTACTTC.

The V call is TRBV29-1, the J call TRBJ2-2; D uncertain. V was shortened by 1 base and J by 0 bases, with 6 bases between the two germline ends. Germline CDR1 reads SQVTM; CDR2 reads ANQGSEA. The CDR3 covers 14 residues. The CDR3 region is CSVEGTSNTGELFF. For the CDR3, the DNA is TGCAGCGTTGAAGGCACCTCGAACACCGGGGAGCTGTTTTTT.

The chain uses TRBV29-1 and TRBJ2-3; weak D call: TRBD1 (6 bases). Germline loops: CDR1 SQVTM, CDR2 ANQGSEA. The CDR3 has 14 amino acids. Trimming took off 6 bases at V and 3 bases at J, with 16 bases between the two ends. CDR3 in DNA: TGCAGCGTAAGAGCAGGGGTGGGGACAGATACGCAGTATTTT. This sequence encodes CSVRAGVGTDTQYF.

This clone was seen just once. The chain links TRBV5-6 to TRBJ2-2, with D perhaps TRBD2 (5 bases). Per the germline V gene, CDR1 is SGHDT and CDR2 is YYEEEE. The CDR3 is 13 residues long. The V end was cut by 3 bases, the J end by 5 bases, with 8 bases between. The CDR3 is CASSWRRTGELFF. The CDR3 DNA follows: TGTGCCAGCAGCTGGAGGCGAACCGGGGAGCTGTTTTTT.

The chain recombines TRBV25-1 with TRBJ1-2; D is uncertain. The germline V gene encodes CDR1 MGHDK and CDR2 SYGVNS. The CDR3 totals 11 residues. V lost 5 bases, J lost 4 bases, and 5 bases lay in between. The DNA for the CDR3 is TGTGCCAGCAGTTTTGGCTATGGCTACACCTTC. This gives the protein CASSFGYGYTF.

In its sample, this clone was seen once. This sequence joins TRBV23-1 and TRBJ1-3; D not certain. Being an ORF, TRBV23-1 has a function that is uncertain. Trimming pared 8 bases from V and 2 bases from J, leaving 7 bases between. The CDR3 spans 12 residues. CDR3 in amino acids: CASPFTGNTIYF. The CDR3 DNA sequence: TGCGCCAGCCCATTTACTGGAAACACCATATATTTT.

Regarding this clone: This sample also contains other DNA sequences that code for the same CDR3. The chain combines TRBV30 with TRBJ2-5, with 9 nucleotides matching TRBD1. This CDR3 spans 14 amino acids. The V gene's germline CDR1 is GTSNPN and CDR2 SVGIG (reference sequence). Unmatched junction bases numbered 4, after V lost 1 base and J lost 4 bases. CDR3 protein: CAWSGDRGRETQYF. CDR3 nucleotide sequence: TGTGCCTGGAGTGGAGACAGGGGGAGAGAGACCCAGTACTTC.

The J gene is TRBJ2-1, the V gene TRBV30; 9 nucleotides agree with TRBD2. Germline V gene sequence: CDR1 GTSNPN, CDR2 SVGIG (reference sequence). This CDR3 spans 12 amino acids. Trimming at V came to 0 bases and at J to 14 bases, leaving 5 bases not matched to a gene. The CDR3 nucleotides read TGTGCCTGGAGTGTGTCTAGCGGGAAGGAGTTCTTC. This gives the protein CAWSVSSGKEFF.